This passage covers 3 T cell receptor beta chains from one sample sequenced in a study of T cell responses to AZD1222 COVID-19 vaccine. Sequencing used immunoSEQ multiplex PCR; TCRdb keeps in-frame clones, though not all of them. Here the sample spans about 120,000 clones, approximately 85% being singletons. This specimen was peripheral blood, taken on day 0 of AZD1222 vaccination. The origin of the receptors is an adult in good health.

J is TRBJ2-1 and V is TRBV7-2; tentatively, D is TRBD1 or TRBD2 (5 bases each). The germline V gene has CDR1 SGHTA and CDR2 FQGNSA. With 5 bases removed from V and 6 bases from J, the gap between germline ends came to 17 bases. This CDR3 comprises 15 residues. CDR3: CASSQMGTVFNEQFF. The DNA of the CDR3 is TGTGCCAGCAGCCAAATGGGGACGGTATTCAATGAGCAGTTCTTC.

This chain links TRBV11-1 with TRBJ1-5, with TRBD1 as a possible D gene (5 bases). The germline CDR1 and CDR2 sequences are SGHAT and FQDESV (reference sequence). The CDR3 is made up of 14 amino acids. V was clipped by 1 base and J by 9 bases, with 13 bases between them. The CDR3 protein is CASSLGSTGSPQHF. The CDR3 nucleotides read TGTGCCAGCAGCTTAGGGTCCACAGGCTCGCCCCAGCATTTT.

V usage is TRBV27 and J usage is TRBJ2-3; 8 bases match TRBD2. CDR1 is MNHEY, CDR2 SMNVEV, per germline (reference sequence). V lost 2 bases, J lost 2 bases, and 6 bases stayed unmatched. The CDR3 runs to 16 residues. CDR3 loop: CASSLAGGTFTDTQYF. The CDR3 coding sequence is TGTGCCAGCAGTTTAGCGGGGGGAACCTTCACAGATACGCAGTATTTT.